This record looks at one T cell receptor (beta chain) sequence and its context. It lacks a known antigen. There are no base qualities to consult, and no much larger clone falls within one base. CDR1 WNHNN and CDR2 SYGVQD were looked up in the germline V gene (reference sequence). Between the V and J ends, shortened by 8 bases and 5 bases respectively, the junction contains 16 bases. The CDR3 has 14 amino acids, counting the end cysteine and phenylalanine. Left in the record is the CDR3 DNA by itself, 42 bases read in frame from the first base. Each collaborating institution followed its own protocols to collect whole blood in K2EDTA tubes. For TCRbeta analysis, collaborators shipped samples as frozen whole blood, isolated PBMCs, or DNA extracted from either of those sample types. The data derive from a study of blood T cell repertoires in COVID-19 (TCRdb year 2020). Notes on the research overall: The collaborator samples originated in the United States, Italy and Spain and spanned the acute and convalescent phases of COVID-19. HLA class I and class II types, where available, came from metadata supplied by the sample provider rather than from assay-based typing. A de-identified subject ID, COVID-19 status, age in years and sex were almost always included in the sample metadata. Samples were obtained from the ongoing ImmuneRACE study (first 160 participants) and from 950 to 1,500 subjects provided by 6 global collaborators. The repertoires were released in a freely available public database meant as a resource for research on the immune response to SARS-CoV-2. Subjects who had been exposed to COVID-19, were actively infected with it, or had recovered from it provided the deeply sampled blood TCRbeta repertoires that made up the dataset. The material from the prospective study consisted of cDNA or gDNA derived from T cells, B-cell-depleted T cells, or PBMCs.

The immunoSEQ Assay, a bias-controlled multiplex PCR, was used to amplify TCRbeta CDR3 regions from genomic DNA. The original pipeline was this. The number of nucleated cells in each sample was estimated from the amplification of reference gene primers within the assay. To quantify the absolute abundance of each unique TCRbeta CDR3 rearrangement, sequence reads were collapsed and filtered. For each sample, productive Simpson clonality was calculated by taking the square root of Simpson's diversity index across productive rearrangements. TCRdb limited this immuneACCESS table to in-frame rearrangements with V and J called. A share of clones is missing; checked studies link under half to unresolved V genes, and the rest is unexplained. V and J calls and clone size are those listed in that table; D and trimming were worked out from the DNA. In all, the sample holds some 250,000 clones, and roughly 80% of those were seen once. Approximately 8% of the sample goes to the ten largest clones.

The full study reports these points: Clinical and demographic metadata were provided uncurated, with the amount varying by source and participant.

Sequencing used peripheral blood. The receptor comes from a woman of 80 years or more with acute or convalescent COVID-19. The V and J segments used are TRBV10-1 and TRBJ2-1; TRBD1 is perhaps the D gene, given 5 matching bases. The CDR3: CASLVYGRDNEQFF. The nucleotides are TGCGCCAGCCTGGTCTATGGCAGGGACAATGAGCAGTTCTTC.